A single sample is the source of the 31 T cell receptor beta chains below, sequenced in a study of identifying expanded T cells in peripheral blood. Assay: immunoSEQ multiplex PCR; the TCRdb copy retains only in-frame clones and omits some. The sample has approximately 83,000 clones, around 84% seen once. The sequenced sample consisted of blood. The receptor source for this set is a person between 18 and 70 years old in good health.

The V gene is TRBV11-3, the J gene TRBJ2-5, with D hard to call. CDR3 length equals 12 residues. Deletions cut 7 bases from V and 1 base from J, with 7 bases between. Germline V gene sequence: CDR1 SGHNT, CDR2 YENEEA. The CDR3: CASTSTQETQYF. The CDR3 region has the DNA TGTGCCAGCACCTCGACCCAAGAGACCCAGTACTTC.

The chain is built from TRBV5-1 and TRBJ2-5; 8 bases are shared with TRBD2. The CDR3 is made up of 14 amino acids. Germline V gene data show CDR1 as SGHRS and CDR2 as YFSETQ. After removal of 7 bases from V and 3 bases from J, the junction contained 8 bases not matched to a gene. The CDR3 reads CASRDSAGEETQYF. CDR3 sequence (DNA): TGCGCCAGCCGGGATTCAGCGGGGGAAGAGACCCAGTACTTC.

The rearrangement uses TRBV5-1 and TRBJ2-5, with D uncertain. V was clipped by 0 bases and J by 2 bases, with 5 bases between them. The germline V gene has CDR1 SGHRS and CDR2 YFSETQ. The CDR3 sequence is 13 residues long. The CDR3 protein is CASSLGPQETQYF. The CDR3 nucleotides are TGCGCCAGCAGCTTGGGTCCTCAAGAGACCCAGTACTTC.

This clone was seen just once. This sequence joins TRBV7-9 and TRBJ1-3, with D unresolved. V was trimmed by 5 bases and J by 2 bases, leaving 10 bases between them. Germline V lookup: CDR1 SEHNR, CDR2 FQNEAQ (reference sequence). The CDR3 loop spans 14 amino acids. Here the CDR3 reads CASSPTLAGNTIYF. As DNA, the CDR3 is TGTGCCAGCAGCCCAACACTAGCTGGAAACACCATATATTTT.

The chain uses TRBV6-5 and TRBJ1-6, with D perhaps TRBD1 (6 bases). Trimming pared 5 bases from V and 7 bases from J, leaving 15 bases between. CDR1 and CDR2 from the germline V gene are MNHEY and SVGAGI. The CDR3 contains 15 residues. The CDR3 DNA sequence: TGTGCCAGCAGTATCCAGGGGTCTGGGAATTCACCCCTCCACTTT. This sequence encodes CASSIQGSGNSPLHF.

The sample holds one count of this clone. The rearrangement uses TRBV5-1 and TRBJ1-1; D ambiguous. Germline loops: CDR1 SGHRS, CDR2 YFSETQ. The V end lost 2 bases, the J end lost 4 bases, and 15 bases lay between the germline ends. This CDR3 contains 15 residues. CDR3 region: CASSLRPNAVTEAFF. CDR3 DNA sequence: TGCGCCAGCAGCTTACGGCCCAATGCAGTCACTGAAGCTTTCTTT.

This chain connects TRBV27 to TRBJ2-2, with 11 nucleotides matching TRBD2. CDR1 and CDR2 from the germline V gene are MNHEY and SMNVEV (reference sequence). V shed 5 bases, J shed 2 bases, and the junction held 4 bases outside the gene matches. The CDR3 sequence is 16 residues long. CDR3 amino acids: CASSPGTSGNTGELFF. The CDR3 DNA sequence: TGTGCCAGCAGTCCCGGGACTAGCGGAAACACCGGGGAGCTGTTTTTT.

This sequence joins TRBV27 and TRBJ1-1; a weak D match, TRBD1 (6 bases). The CDR3 runs to 14 residues. Trimming left V 6 bases short and J 2 bases short, with 13 bases between. The germline V gene encodes CDR1 MNHEY and CDR2 SMNVEV (reference sequence). CDR3 nucleotides: TGTGCCAGCAGACCGGGACACACAAACACTGAAGCTTTCTTT. As protein: CASRPGHTNTEAFF.

For the CDR3, the DNA is TGTGCCAGCTCACCATTAGGCGGTGATCAGCCCCAGCATTTT. Translating it yields CASSPLGGDQPQHF. The chain links TRBV18 to TRBJ1-5, with D uncertain. CDR3 length: 14 residues. Germline values: CDR1 KGHSH, CDR2 LQKENI. With 2 bases removed from V and 5 bases from J, the gap between germline ends came to 10 bases.

The gene calls are TRBV2 and TRBJ2-2; no clear D. The germline V gene encodes CDR1 SNHLY and CDR2 FYNNEI. The V end was cut by 3 bases, the J end by 6 bases, with 5 bases between. CDR3 length: 12 residues. The CDR3 nucleotides are TGTGCCAGCAGTGAGGGTTCCGGGGAGCTGTTTTTT. This encodes CASSEGSGELFF. Combining the CDR3 with reference TRBV2 and TRBJ2-2 gives the whole variable domain EPEVTQTPSHQVTQMGQEVILRCVPISNHLYFYWYRQILGQKVEFLVSFYNNEISEKSEIFDDQFSVERPDGSNFTLKIRSTKLEDSAMYFCASSEGSGELFFGEGSRLTVL.

This rearrangement joins TRBV2 to TRBJ2-5, with D perhaps matching TRBD1 (5 bases). CDR1 SNHLY and CDR2 FYNNEI come from the germline V gene. The CDR3 runs 16 residues. The V and J ends lost 3 bases and 2 bases respectively, with 16 bases between them. The CDR3 loop reads CASSEEGVRGQETQYF. The CDR3, as DNA: TGTGCCAGCAGTGAGGAAGGAGTAAGGGGTCAAGAGACCCAGTACTTC.

The chain couples TRBV7-9 to TRBJ1-1; D uncertain. Germline loops: CDR1 SEHNR, CDR2 FQNEAQ (reference sequence). The V gene lost 6 bases and the J gene lost 0 bases, with 5 bases spanning the gap. The CDR3 consists of 12 residues. The CDR3 reads CASRRMNTEAFF. CDR3 coding DNA: TGTGCCAGCAGGAGGATGAACACTGAAGCTTTCTTT.

The chain joins TRBV5-6 to TRBJ1-5; D might be TRBD1 (5 bases). Between the trimmed V and J ends, which lost 1 base and 7 bases, there was a span of 21 bases. There are 17 residues in the CDR3. Germline values: CDR1 SGHDT, CDR2 YYEEEE. In DNA form, the CDR3 reads TGTGCCAGCAGCTTGTCTGCCGGGGCAACAATGGGCCAGCCCCAGCATTTT. Protein sequence: CASSLSAGATMGQPQHF.

Written as DNA, the CDR3 is TGTGCCAGCAGCTCACTGGTCCAGGGGCCCTTTACCCTCTACGAGCAGTACTTC. Its translation: CASSSLVQGPFTLYEQYF. The chain carries TRBV7-2 and TRBJ2-7; a possible D gene is TRBD1 (6 bases). There are 18 residues in the CDR3. Trimming took 4 bases from V and 3 from J, leaving 25 bases between them. Germline values: CDR1 SGHTA, CDR2 FQGNSA. Full variable domain (rest looked up from reference TRBV7-2 and TRBJ2-7): GAGVSQSPSNKVTEKGKDVELRCDPISGHTALYWYRQSLGQGLEFLIYFQGNSAPDKSGLPSDRFSAERTGGSVSTLTIQRTQQEDSAVYLCASSSLVQGPFTLYEQYFGPGTRLTVT.

V usage is TRBV11-3 and J usage is TRBJ1-1; D not certain. V was trimmed by 3 bases and J by 0 bases, leaving 20 bases between them. This CDR3 has 18 amino acids. Germline V gene lookup returns CDR1 SGHNT and CDR2 YENEEA. Here the CDR3 DNA reads TGTGCCAGCAGCTTCCCCTCCACGGGGTGGAACATGAACACTGAAGCTTTCTTT. Encoded protein: CASSFPSTGWNMNTEAFF.

The chain joins TRBV5-4 to TRBJ1-5; TRBD1 aligns across 7 bases. V shed 5 bases, J shed 4 bases, and the junction held 15 bases outside the gene matches. Germline assignment: CDR1 SGHNT and CDR2 YYREEE (reference sequence). CDR3 length equals 17 residues. The CDR3 DNA reads as TGTGCCAGCAGTTATGGCGGGTCGACAGGGAGAAATCAGCCCCAGCATTTT. Translation: CASSYGGSTGRNQPQHF.

The CDR3, as DNA: TGTGCCAGCAGCTTGACCCCCCGACAGTTACTGAGCTACACCTTC. Translating it yields CASSLTPRQLLSYTF. The chain links TRBV5-6 to TRBJ1-2; D may be TRBD1 (5 bases). This CDR3 region has 15 residues. The germline gives CDR1 SGHDT, CDR2 YYEEEE. Trimming cost V 1 base and J 9 bases, with 19 bases left between them.

The V and J genes are TRBV4-1 and TRBJ2-5; 9 bases match TRBD1. The CDR3 sequence is 17 residues long. With 1 base clipped from V and 4 bases from J, the junction kept 10 bases outside the gene matches. The germline CDR1 and CDR2 sequences are MGHRA and YSYEKL. The CDR3 nucleotides read TGCGCCAGCAGCCAAGGGGTGTTGGGACAGGGAGTAGAGACCCAGTACTTC. Residues: CASSQGVLGQGVETQYF.

This clone was seen a single time. This chain joins TRBV13 and TRBJ2-7; 9 positions agree with TRBD1. Germline-derived CDR1 and CDR2 are PRHDT and FYEKMQ (reference sequence). Trimming took 5 bases from V and 4 from J; bases not matched to a gene: 12. CDR3 size: 16 residues. The CDR3 sequence: CASSTPSTGTGYEQYF. The CDR3 DNA sequence: TGTGCCAGCAGCACCCCCTCCACCGGGACAGGGTACGAGCAGTACTTC.

The chain couples TRBV5-1 to TRBJ2-3; the D is unclear. Trimming left V 0 bases short and J 1 base short, with 12 bases between. The CDR3 loop spans 16 amino acids. Per the germline V gene, CDR1 is SGHRS and CDR2 is YFSETQ. CDR3: CASSLGLAEGTDTQYF. The CDR3 bases are TGCGCCAGCAGCTTGGGATTGGCGGAAGGCACAGATACGCAGTATTTT.

The chain recombines TRBV9 with TRBJ1-3, with D perhaps TRBD1 (5 bases). Trimming pared 0 bases from V and 2 bases from J, leaving 12 bases between. The CDR3 is 16 residues long. Germline-derived CDR1 and CDR2 are SGDLS and YYNGEE. Here the CDR3 reads CASSVAGGTAGNTIYF. DNA of the CDR3: TGTGCCAGCAGCGTAGCGGGGGGGACTGCTGGAAACACCATATATTTT.

The chain links TRBV6-1 to TRBJ1-2; D gene uncertain. In germline, CDR1 is MNHNS, CDR2 SASEGT. There are 14 residues in the CDR3. The V and J ends lost 6 bases and 3 bases respectively, with 14 bases between them. CDR3 loop: CASRGLGVYYGYTF. Here the CDR3 DNA reads TGTGCCAGCAGGGGTCTGGGAGTATACTATGGCTACACCTTC.

CDR3 in amino acids: CASAQGGEQFF. CDR3 in DNA: TGTGCTAGTGCCCAGGGGGGTGAGCAGTTCTTC. This chain links TRBV12-5 with TRBJ2-1; tentative D call: TRBD1 (7 bases). This CDR3 spans 11 amino acids. With 7 bases removed from V and 9 bases from J, the gap between germline ends came to 10 bases. Germline assignment: CDR1 LGHNT and CDR2 FRNRAP.

The chain joins TRBV14 to TRBJ1-1; no clear D. The length of the CDR3 is 15 residues. Trimming removed 1 base at V and 7 bases at J, with 16 bases between. Germline CDR1 SGHDN, CDR2 FVKESK. The CDR3 loop is CASSQGGDSRVEAFF. Written as DNA, the CDR3 is TGTGCCAGCAGCCAAGGAGGTGATTCTAGGGTTGAAGCTTTCTTT.

The chain has TRBV11-3 and TRBJ2-4, with 8 bases matching TRBD1. Per germline, CDR1 SGHNT and CDR2 YENEEA. This CDR3 has 15 residues. Unmatched junction bases numbered 8, after V lost 5 bases and J lost 5 bases. CDR3 sequence (DNA): TGTGCCAGCAGCAAAGCAGGGGGCAGACAAAACATTCAGTACTTC. Its translation: CASSKAGGRQNIQYF.

This rearrangement joins TRBV18 to TRBJ2-7; TRBD2 agrees at 10 bases. The V and J ends lost 0 bases and 4 bases, in that order; junction bases with no gene match: 6. This CDR3 spans 16 amino acids. The V gene's germline CDR1 is KGHSH and CDR2 LQKENI. The CDR3 region is CASSPPTSGVRYEQYF. CDR3 DNA sequence: TGTGCCAGCTCACCACCCACTAGCGGGGTAAGGTACGAGCAGTACTTC.

V usage is TRBV27 and J usage is TRBJ1-1; a weak D match, TRBD1 (5 bases). V gave up 3 bases and J gave up 11 bases, with 10 bases separating them. CDR3 length: 11 residues. CDR1 and CDR2 from the germline V gene are MNHEY and SMNVEV (reference sequence). This CDR3 reads CASSFRGDAFF. CDR3 DNA: TGTGCCAGCAGTTTTCGGGGGGATGCTTTCTTT.

The V call is TRBV29-1, the J call TRBJ1-4, with 10 nucleotides matching TRBD1. Germline V gene data show CDR1 as SQVTM and CDR2 as ANQGSEA. This CDR3 is 13 amino acids long. The ends lost 5 bases at V and 7 bases at J; junction bases unmatched: 4. The CDR3 coding sequence is TGCAGCGTTCCGGGACAGGGGTTTGAAAAACTGTTTTTT. It is translated as CSVPGQGFEKLFF.

A single count supports this clone. The chain links TRBV19 to TRBJ1-3; D is perhaps TRBD1 (6 bases). Between the trimmed V and J ends, which lost 5 bases and 4 bases, there was a span of 15 bases. Germline V gene sequence: CDR1 LNHDA, CDR2 SQIVND (reference sequence). The CDR3 spans 15 residues. CDR3 in amino acids: CASSFRTDGGNTIYF. The CDR3 bases are TGTGCCAGTAGTTTCCGGACAGACGGGGGAAACACCATATATTTT.

This chain joins TRBV5-5 and TRBJ2-5; D gene uncertain. Per the germline V gene, CDR1 is SGHKS and CDR2 is YYEKEE (reference sequence). Trimming shortened V by 7 bases and J by 5 bases, and 18 bases separated the two germline ends. The length of the CDR3 is 14 residues. In DNA, the CDR3 is TGTGCCAGCGGCCGGACGCCGGCGATGGAGACCCAGTACTTC. It translates to CASGRTPAMETQYF.

The chain links TRBV6-6 to TRBJ1-5; no clear D gene. The CDR3 covers 13 residues. The germline V gene encodes CDR1 MNHNY and CDR2 SVGAGI (reference sequence). Trimming pared 3 bases from V and 5 bases from J, leaving 8 bases between. The chain's CDR3 is CASSYGWDQPQHF. The CDR3 coding sequence is TGTGCCAGCAGTTATGGTTGGGATCAGCCCCAGCATTTT.